This TCR beta chain was obtained from a study of early stage breast cancer tumors. Regarding the study as a whole: Tumors had approximately 2.5-fold higher T cell density than normal breast.

Sequencing was performed with immunoSEQ multiplex PCR; in TCRdb, only in-frame clones are kept and a portion is missing. The profile shows tens of thousands of clones, around 75% of them singletons. Details on this clone: Its target is not known.

Germline V gene data show CDR1 as SGHRS and CDR2 as YFSETQ. The V gene lost 0 bases and the J gene lost 0 bases, with 13 bases spanning the gap. The CDR3 runs 16 residues. Roughly 17-50 mg of tissue was diced for each tumor. The V call is TRBV5-1, the J call TRBJ2-7; the D call may be TRBD1 or TRBD2 (6 bases each). The sample was breast tumor tissue. The sequence was collected from a person between 30 and 45 years old with breast cancer. This chain's CDR3 is CASSLGGGRGSYEQYF. CDR3 nucleotides: TGCGCCAGCAGCTTGGGAGGGGGGAGAGGCTCCTACGAGCAGTACTTC.